What follows are 15 T cell receptor beta chains derived from one specimen sequenced in a study of molecular identifiers for immune sequencing clone quantification. MiXCR was run by TCRdb on the PCR reads, yielding one entry per CDR3 protein. The sample consists of under 600,000 distinct CDR3 sequences, about 22% of them appearing once. The specimen was naive CD8+ T cells from blood, with Jurkat cell RNA spiked in. Specified subset: FACS-sorted CD8+CD4-CCR7+CD45RA+ naive T cells. Receptors were obtained from a human donor in good health. Some libraries in this study had Jurkat cell RNA spiked in.

In regard to this clonotype: A much larger clone differs from this one at a single base, so this may be a read error. The CDR3 coding sequence is TGCGCCAGCAGCTGGGCTAGCGGGGGGCACAATGAGCAGTTCTTC. Translation: CASSWASGGHNEQFF. The chain uses TRBV5-1 and TRBJ2-1, with TRBD2 matching over 11 bases. The CDR3 loop spans 15 amino acids. Per germline, CDR1 SGHRS and CDR2 YFSETQ. The trim removed 3 bases at V and 5 bases at J, leaving 4 bases unmatched.

This clonotype was seen repeatedly, ten times or more. The chain recombines TRBV5-4 with TRBJ2-3, with 9 bases fitting TRBD2. The CDR3 spans 17 residues. Germline V gene sequence: CDR1 SGHNT, CDR2 YYREEE (reference sequence). V shed 3 bases and J 0 bases; nucleotides not matched to a gene: 8. The CDR3 DNA sequence: TGTGCCAGCAGCTACGTAGGGACTAGCCCGAGCACAGATACGCAGTATTTT. Protein sequence: CASSYVGTSPSTDTQYF.

The V gene is TRBV4-2, the J gene TRBJ2-2; 14 bases are a match to TRBD2. CDR1 and CDR2 (germline): LGHNA, YNFKEQ. The CDR3 spans 17 residues. V shed 4 bases, J shed 6 bases, and the junction held 7 bases outside the gene matches. The CDR3 spells CASSPSRTSGRSGELFF. CDR3 nucleotide sequence: TGTGCCAGCAGCCCGTCAAGGACTAGCGGGAGGTCCGGGGAGCTGTTTTTT.

With respect to this clonotype: It is likely a read error: a sequence one base away is far more abundant. The chain employs TRBV7-9 and TRBJ1-1, with D hard to call. From germline, CDR1 is SEHNR and CDR2 FQNEAQ (reference sequence). There are 11 residues in the CDR3. As DNA, the CDR3 is TGTGCCGGCAGCTTAGGGATTGAAGCTTTCTTT. Protein sequence: CAGSLGIEAFF.

A word on this clonotype: The junction does not match germline at one end; this may be a read error. The rearrangement links TRBV7-2 to TRBJ2-4, with 7 bases aligning to TRBD2. The CDR3 has 15 amino acids. Per germline, CDR1 SGHTA and CDR2 FQGNSA. Here the CDR3 reads CASSPFAGAKDIQYF. Here the CDR3 DNA reads TGTGCCAGCAGCCCCTTTGCGGGAGCCAAAGACATTCAGTACTTC.

In regard to this clonotype: The junction does not match germline at one end; this may be a read error. This chain links TRBV7-2 with TRBJ1-5, with a tentative D call TRBD1 (6 bases). The CDR3 has 13 amino acids. Germline loops: CDR1 SGHTA, CDR2 FQGNSA. The CDR3: CASSLDRGQPQRF. CDR3 in DNA: TGTGCCAGCAGCTTAGATCGGGGGCAGCCCCAGCGTTTT. The variable domain in full, completed from reference TRBV7-2 and TRBJ1-5, reads GAGVSQSPSNKVTEKGKDVELRCDPISGHTALYWYRQSLGQGLEFLIYFQGNSAPDKSGLPSDRFSAERTGGSVSTLTIQRTQQEDSAVYLCASSLDRGQPQRFGDGTRLSIL.

This clonotype has ten or more counts. The chain links TRBV27 to TRBJ1-5, with D tentatively TRBD1 (6 bases). V lost 6 bases and J 2 bases, leaving 11 bases between the germline ends. Germline V gives CDR1 MNHEY, CDR2 SMNVEV (reference sequence). The CDR3 runs 14 residues. The CDR3 DNA reads TGTGCCAGCAGCAAACAGGGCGGCAATCAGCCCCAGCATTTT. Amino acid sequence: CASSKQGGNQPQHF.

The V call is TRBV24-1, the J call TRBJ2-1, with 10 bases identical to TRBD2. In germline, CDR1 is KGHDR, CDR2 SFDVKD. J was trimmed by 7 bases and V by 0 bases; bases with no gene match: 8. The CDR3 runs 17 residues. This CDR3 reads CATSDLGLAGAANEQFF. In DNA, the CDR3 is TGTGCCACCAGTGATTTGGGGCTAGCGGGAGCAGCGAATGAGCAGTTCTTC.

This clonotype has a count of ten or more. CDR3 bases: TGCAGCGTCCAACCGAGCGGGAGGGCCGCCGGGGAGCTGTTTTTT. It is translated as CSVQPSGRAAGELFF. The chain links TRBV29-1 to TRBJ2-2; 10 positions agree with TRBD2. After removal of 6 bases from V and 6 bases from J, the junction contained 10 bases not matched to a gene. There are 15 residues in the CDR3. From germline, CDR1 is SQVTM and CDR2 ANQGSEA.

Notes on this clonotype: This could be a read error, since a much larger clone is one nucleotide away. V usage is TRBV20-1 and J usage is TRBJ2-7, with D perhaps matching TRBD1 (6 bases). CDR1 and CDR2 from the germline V gene are DFQATT and SNEGSKA (reference sequence). The CDR3 consists of 14 residues. With 6 bases removed from V and 6 bases from J, the gap between germline ends came to 21 bases. This CDR3 is CSATRDTMDCEQYF. In nucleotides, the CDR3 is TGCAGTGCAACGAGGGACACTATGGACTGCGAGCAGTACTTC.

This sequence joins TRBV20-1 and TRBJ2-7; TRBD2 agrees at 10 bases. Germline V lookup: CDR1 DFQATT, CDR2 SNEGSKA (reference sequence). Germline trimming cut 3 bases from V and 1 base from J; bases unmatched to any gene: 3. The CDR3 runs 14 residues. CDR3 nucleotide sequence: TGCAGTGCTAGGGGGACTAGCGTGTCCTACGAGCAGTACTTC. Translated: CSARGTSVSYEQYF.

This clonotype was detected many times. The V and J genes are TRBV4-1 and TRBJ2-7, with D maybe TRBD2 (6 bases). The CDR3 spans 12 residues. The germline V gene has CDR1 MGHRA and CDR2 YSYEKL. V lost 2 bases, J lost 5 bases, and 7 bases lay in between. Here the CDR3 DNA reads TGCGCCAGCAGCCAACCGGGGGACGAGCAGTACTTC. This codes for CASSQPGDEQYF.

Comment on this clonotype: A much larger clone is a single base away; this may be a read error. Here the CDR3 omits its conserved ending phenylalanine or tryptophan, so a read error is the likely source. The V gene is TRBV12-3 or TRBV12-4, the J gene TRBJ1-2; D unclear. This CDR3 has 14 residues. V shed 4 bases and J shed 4 bases, with 13 bases lying between them. DNA for the CDR3: TGTGCCAGCAGTTCCCCAGGAGAGGTCTATGGCTACACCGTC. Protein sequence: CASSSPGEVYGYTV.

Worth noting for this clonotype: This may be a read error: a much more frequent sequence differs by one nucleotide. J is TRBJ2-2 and V is TRBV3-1, with no clear D. Per germline, CDR1 LGHDT and CDR2 YNNKEL (reference sequence). The CDR3 is 16 residues long. CDR3 protein: CASGQDLSLYGGELFF. CDR3 nucleotide sequence: TGTGCCAGCGGCCAAGATCTTAGTTTGTATGGCGGGGAGCTGTTTTTT.

This clonotype has a count of ten or more. The chain has TRBV29-1 and TRBJ2-7; D unresolved. Germline V CDR1 and CDR2: SQVTM, ANQGSEA. The V end lost 6 bases, the J end lost 0 bases, and 9 bases lay between the germline ends. The CDR3 has 12 amino acids. The CDR3 nucleotides are TGCAGCGTGAGACTGGACTCCTACGAGCAGTACTTC. Translating it yields CSVRLDSYEQYF.